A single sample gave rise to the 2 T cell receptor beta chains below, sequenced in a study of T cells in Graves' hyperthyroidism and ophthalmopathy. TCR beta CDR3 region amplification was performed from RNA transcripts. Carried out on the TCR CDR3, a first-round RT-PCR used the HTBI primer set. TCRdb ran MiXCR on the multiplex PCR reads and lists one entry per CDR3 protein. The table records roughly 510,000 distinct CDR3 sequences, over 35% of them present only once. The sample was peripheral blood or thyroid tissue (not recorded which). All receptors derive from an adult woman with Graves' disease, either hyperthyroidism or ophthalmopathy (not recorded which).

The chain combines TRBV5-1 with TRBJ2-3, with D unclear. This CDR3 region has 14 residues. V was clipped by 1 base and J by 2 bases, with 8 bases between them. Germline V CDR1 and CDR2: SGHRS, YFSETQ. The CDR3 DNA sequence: TGCGCCAGCAGCTTGTCCAGGACCACAGATACGCAGTATTTT. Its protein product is CASSLSRTTDTQYF.

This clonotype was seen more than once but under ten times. The CDR3 loop reads CASSQSSGNYGYTF. The CDR3 DNA follows: TGTGCCAGCAGCCAAAGCTCAGGGAACTATGGCTACACCTTC. The chain combines TRBV3-1 with TRBJ1-2, with D perhaps TRBD1 (5 bases). The length of the CDR3 is 14 residues. Trimming shortened V by 2 bases and J by 2 bases, and 9 bases separated the two germline ends. Germline V gene lookup returns CDR1 LGHDT and CDR2 YNNKEL (reference sequence).